This T cell receptor (beta chain) was profiled in a study of cytotoxic CD8 clonotypes in ibrutinib-treated CLL. About the study: After a median of 68 months, about 14 patients stayed remitted and approximately 12 progressed; responses had been partial in some 25 and complete in 2.

Repertoires were generated with immunoSEQ multiplex PCR, while TCRdb's copy carries only in-frame clones and drops some. This table holds around 130,000 clones, around four fifths found once. On this clone: The antigen remains undetermined.

Study-wide results and limits: The times at which samples were taken varied between sustained-remission and progressing patients.

The CDR3 runs 15 residues. Trimming pared 4 bases from V and 5 bases from J, leaving 16 bases between. Germline CDR1 reads SGHNT; CDR2 reads YYREEE (reference sequence). The clonotype originates from a human donor with chronic lymphocytic leukemia. Sequences were derived from PBMCs, sampled after 24 months of ibrutinib treatment. The V gene is TRBV5-4, the J gene TRBJ1-3, with a weak D call TRBD1 (6 bases). The CDR3 DNA reads as TGTGCCAGCAGCCTTATAGGGGGTGGAAGAAACACCATATATTTT. Amino acids: CASSLIGGGRNTIYF. Full variable domain (rest looked up from reference TRBV5-4 and TRBJ1-3): ETGVTQSPTHLIKTRGQQVTLRCSSQSGHNTVSWYQQALGQGPQFIFQYYREEENGRGNFPPRFSGLQFPNYSSELNVNALELDDSALYLCASSLIGGGRNTIYFGEGSWLTVV.